Presented here are 7 T cell receptor beta chains from one specimen sequenced in a study of blood T cell repertoires in COVID-19. Repertoires were generated with immunoSEQ multiplex PCR, while TCRdb's copy carries only in-frame clones and drops some. The sample yields 160,000 or so clones, approximately 78% seen once. Specimen: peripheral blood. The receptor source for this set is a human donor in a cohort sampled during active COVID-19.

The chain recombines TRBV12-5 with TRBJ2-2, with TRBD2 matching 15 bases. Germline V gene data show CDR1 as LGHNT and CDR2 as FRNRAP. The CDR3 sequence is 18 residues long. Germline trimming cut 1 base from V and 3 bases from J; bases unmatched to any gene: 3. This chain's CDR3 is CASGLAGTSGRYTGELFF. The CDR3 nucleotides are TGTGCTAGTGGTTTGGCCGGGACTAGCGGGAGGTACACCGGGGAGCTGTTTTTT.

The chain uses TRBV7-8 and TRBJ2-7; weak D call: TRBD2 (6 bases). The germline V gene encodes CDR1 SGHVS and CDR2 FQNEAQ. This CDR3 spans 15 amino acids. V shed 5 bases and J shed 2 bases, with 16 bases lying between them. CDR3 residues: CASSREEGAAYEQYF. The CDR3 DNA reads as TGTGCCAGCAGCAGGGAGGAGGGCGCTGCCTACGAGCAGTACTTC.

The gene calls are TRBV27 and TRBJ2-5; D unclear. The CDR3 sequence is 14 residues long. Trimming cost V 6 bases and J 0 bases, with 11 bases left between them. Germline assignment: CDR1 MNHEY and CDR2 SMNVEV (reference sequence). In DNA form, the CDR3 reads TGTGCCAGCAGGTCCGCCGGGTACCAAGAGACCCAGTACTTC. Translating gives CASRSAGYQETQYF.

The gene calls are TRBV11-2 and TRBJ2-7; 10 nucleotides agree with TRBD1. V was clipped by 8 bases and J by 5 bases; unmatched bases: 6. Per germline, CDR1 SGHAT and CDR2 FQNNGV. This CDR3 is 13 amino acids long. The CDR3 here is CASWGQGLHEQYF. DNA for the CDR3: TGTGCCAGCTGGGGACAGGGGTTGCACGAGCAGTACTTC.

This clone was seen a few times. The chain recombines TRBV7-9 with TRBJ1-2; 9 positions match TRBD1. CDR3 size: 16 residues. The germline V gene has CDR1 SEHNR and CDR2 FQNEAQ (reference sequence). Unmatched junction bases numbered 9, after V lost 7 bases and J lost 0 bases. The CDR3 bases are TGTGCCAGCATCGACCCGGGACAGGGAGCTAACTATGGCTACACCTTC. As protein: CASIDPGQGANYGYTF.

The chain uses TRBV9 and TRBJ1-3; TRBD1 is a possible D gene (6 bases). V lost 2 bases and J 2 bases, leaving 8 bases between the germline ends. The CDR3 runs to 14 residues. Germline loops: CDR1 SGDLS, CDR2 YYNGEE. In DNA form, the CDR3 reads TGTGCCAGCAGCGTGTCAGGGGCTGGAAACACCATATATTTT. Protein: CASSVSGAGNTIYF.

The chain combines TRBV7-9 with TRBJ1-2, with D uncertain. Germline loops: CDR1 SEHNR, CDR2 FQNEAQ (reference sequence). Trimming removed 5 bases from V and 4 bases from J, with 17 bases in between. This CDR3 is 15 amino acids long. The CDR3 loop is CASSQNSRSFYGYTF. In DNA, the CDR3 is TGTGCCAGCAGCCAAAATTCCAGGTCGTTCTATGGCTACACCTTC.